The entry that follows covers one TCR beta chain sequence. This sample is part of a study of T cells in Graves' hyperthyroidism and ophthalmopathy. What was amplified from RNA transcripts were TCR beta CDR3 regions. The TCR CDR3 was amplified in a first-round RT-PCR using the HTBI primer set. In TCRdb, the multiplex PCR reads were re-called with MiXCR into one record per CDR3 protein. This table holds about 600,000 distinct CDR3 sequences, 14% found once. With V trimmed by 8 bases and J by 3 bases, 13 bases remained unmatched. This CDR3 contains 15 residues. CDR1 and CDR2 (germline): DFQATT, SNEGSKA (reference sequence).

The V gene is TRBV20-1, the J gene TRBJ2-7, with TRBD2 matching 10 bases. Sequenced material: blood. The receptor's source is a woman younger than 35 with Graves' ophthalmopathy. The CDR3 spells CSTRRTSGIHYEQYF. The DNA of the CDR3 is TGCAGTACAAGGAGGACTAGCGGAATCCACTACGAGCAGTACTTC.